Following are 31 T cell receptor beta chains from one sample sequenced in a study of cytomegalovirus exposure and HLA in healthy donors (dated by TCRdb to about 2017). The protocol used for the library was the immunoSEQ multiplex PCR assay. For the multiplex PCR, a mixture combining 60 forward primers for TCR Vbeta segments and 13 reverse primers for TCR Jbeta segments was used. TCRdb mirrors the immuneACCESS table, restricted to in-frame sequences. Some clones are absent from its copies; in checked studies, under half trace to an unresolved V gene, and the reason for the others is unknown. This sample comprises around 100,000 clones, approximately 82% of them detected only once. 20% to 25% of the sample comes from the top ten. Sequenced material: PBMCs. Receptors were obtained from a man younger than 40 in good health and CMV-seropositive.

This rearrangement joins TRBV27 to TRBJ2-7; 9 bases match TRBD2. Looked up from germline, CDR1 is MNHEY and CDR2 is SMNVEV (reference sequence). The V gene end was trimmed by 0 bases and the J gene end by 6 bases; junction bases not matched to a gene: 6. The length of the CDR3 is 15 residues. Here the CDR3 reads CASSLSTSGIGEQYV. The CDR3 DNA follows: TGTGCCAGCAGTTTATCGACTAGCGGCATAGGCGAGCAGTACGTC.

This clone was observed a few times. The CDR3 reads CASSEGTVLYEQYV. CDR3 nucleotide sequence: TGTGCCAGCAGTGAAGGAACAGTACTCTACGAGCAGTACGTC. V gene TRBV6-1 combines with J gene TRBJ2-7; D gene unclear. The germline V and J ends were trimmed by 1 base and 3 bases, with 10 bases remaining between them. Per the germline V gene, CDR1 is MNHNS and CDR2 is SASEGT. This CDR3 has 14 residues.

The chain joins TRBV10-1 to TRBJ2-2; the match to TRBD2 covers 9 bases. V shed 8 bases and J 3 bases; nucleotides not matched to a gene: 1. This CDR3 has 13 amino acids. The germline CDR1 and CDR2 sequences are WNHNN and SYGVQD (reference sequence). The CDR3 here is CASRTSDTGELFF. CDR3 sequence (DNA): TGCGCCAGCCGGACTAGCGACACCGGGGAGCTGTTTTTT.

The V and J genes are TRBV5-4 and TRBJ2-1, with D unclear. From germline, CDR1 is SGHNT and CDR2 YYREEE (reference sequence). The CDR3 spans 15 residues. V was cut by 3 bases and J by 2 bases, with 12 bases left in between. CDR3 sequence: CASSSEATTYNEQFF. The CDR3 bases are TGTGCCAGCAGCTCCGAGGCTACCACCTACAATGAGCAGTTCTTC.

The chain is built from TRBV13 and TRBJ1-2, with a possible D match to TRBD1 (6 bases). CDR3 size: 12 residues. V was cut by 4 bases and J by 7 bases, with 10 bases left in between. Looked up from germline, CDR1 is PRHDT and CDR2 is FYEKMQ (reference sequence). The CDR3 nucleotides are TGTGCCAGCAGCTCCAGACAGGCTGGCTACACCTTC. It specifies CASSSRQAGYTF. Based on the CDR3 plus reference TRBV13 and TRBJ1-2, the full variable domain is AAGVIQSPRHLIKEKRETATLKCYPIPRHDTVYWYQQGPGQDPQFLISFYEKMQSDKGSIPDRFSAQQFSDYHSELNMSSLELGDSALYFCASSSRQAGYTFGSGTRLTVV.

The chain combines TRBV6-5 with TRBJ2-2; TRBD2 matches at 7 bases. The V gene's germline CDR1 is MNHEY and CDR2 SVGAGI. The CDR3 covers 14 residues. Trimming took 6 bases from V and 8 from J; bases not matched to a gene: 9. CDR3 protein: CASSTLAASGELFF. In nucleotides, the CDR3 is TGTGCCAGCAGCACCCTAGCGGCCTCGGGGGAGCTGTTTTTT.

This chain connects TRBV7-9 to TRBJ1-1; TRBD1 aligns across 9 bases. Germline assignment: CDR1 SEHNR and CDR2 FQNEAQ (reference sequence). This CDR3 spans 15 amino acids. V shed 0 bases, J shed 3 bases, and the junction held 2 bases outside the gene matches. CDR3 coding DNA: TGTGCCAGCAGCTTAGCACAGGGGGCCCACACTGAAGCTTTCTTT. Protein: CASSLAQGAHTEAFF.

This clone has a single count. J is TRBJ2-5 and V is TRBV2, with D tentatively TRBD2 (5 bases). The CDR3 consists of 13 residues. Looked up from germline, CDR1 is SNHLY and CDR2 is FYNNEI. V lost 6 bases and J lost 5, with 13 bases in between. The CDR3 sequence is CASRFTPGETQYF. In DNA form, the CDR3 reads TGTGCCAGCAGATTCACCCCGGGGGAGACCCAGTACTTC.

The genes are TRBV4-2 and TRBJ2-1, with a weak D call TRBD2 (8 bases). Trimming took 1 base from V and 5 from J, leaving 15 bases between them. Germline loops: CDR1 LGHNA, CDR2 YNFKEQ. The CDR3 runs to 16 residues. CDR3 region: CASSQGGGTADNEQFF. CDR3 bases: TGTGCCAGCAGCCAAGGCGGGGGGACAGCAGACAATGAGCAGTTCTTC.

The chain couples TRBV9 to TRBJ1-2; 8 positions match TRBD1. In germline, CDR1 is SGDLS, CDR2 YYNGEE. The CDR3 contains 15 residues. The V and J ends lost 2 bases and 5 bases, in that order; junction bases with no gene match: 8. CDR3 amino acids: CASSVGLTGEYGYTF. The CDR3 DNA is TGTGCCAGCAGCGTTGGGTTGACAGGGGAGTATGGCTACACCTTC. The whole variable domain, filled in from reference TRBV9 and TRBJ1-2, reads DSGVTQTPKHLITATGQRVTLRCSPRSGDLSVYWYQQSLDQGLQFLIQYYNGEERAKGNILERFSAQQFPDLHSELNLSSLELGDSALYFCASSVGLTGEYGYTFGSGTRLTVV.

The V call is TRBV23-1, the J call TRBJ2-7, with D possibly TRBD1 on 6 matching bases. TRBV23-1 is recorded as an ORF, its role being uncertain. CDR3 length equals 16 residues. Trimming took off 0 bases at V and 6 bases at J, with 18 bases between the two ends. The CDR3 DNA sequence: TGCGCCAGCAGTCAATCGAGACAGGCGGTCCCCTGCGAGCAGTACGTC. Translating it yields CASSQSRQAVPCEQYV.

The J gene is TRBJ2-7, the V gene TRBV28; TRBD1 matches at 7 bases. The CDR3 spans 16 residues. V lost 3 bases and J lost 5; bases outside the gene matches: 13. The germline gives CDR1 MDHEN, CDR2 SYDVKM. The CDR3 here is CASSFKFGQGEHEQYF. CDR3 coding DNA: TGTGCCAGCAGTTTTAAGTTCGGGCAGGGGGAACACGAGCAGTACTTC.

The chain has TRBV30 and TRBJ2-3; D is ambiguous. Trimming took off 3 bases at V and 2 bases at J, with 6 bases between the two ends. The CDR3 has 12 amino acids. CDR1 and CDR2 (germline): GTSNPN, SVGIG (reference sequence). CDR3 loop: CAWSTDTDTQYF. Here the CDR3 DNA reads TGTGCCTGGAGCACTGACACAGATACGCAGTATTTT. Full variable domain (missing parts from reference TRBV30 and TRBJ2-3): SQTIHQWPATLVQPVGSPLSLECTVEGTSNPNLYWYRQAAGRGLQLLFYSVGIGQISSEVPQNLSASRPQDRQFILSSKKLLLSDSGFYLCAWSTDTDTQYFGPGTRLTVL.

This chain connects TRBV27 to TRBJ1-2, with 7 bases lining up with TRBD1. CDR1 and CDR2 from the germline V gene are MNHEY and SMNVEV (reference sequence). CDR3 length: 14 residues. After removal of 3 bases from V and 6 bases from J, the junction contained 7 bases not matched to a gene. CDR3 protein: CASSFGRRGNGYTF. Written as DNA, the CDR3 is TGTGCCAGCAGTTTTGGCCGCAGGGGGAATGGCTACACCTTC.

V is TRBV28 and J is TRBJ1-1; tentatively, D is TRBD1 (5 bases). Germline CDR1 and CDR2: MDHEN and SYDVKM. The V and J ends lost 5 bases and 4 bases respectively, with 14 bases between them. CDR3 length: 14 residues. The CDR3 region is CASSQPRDSTEAFF. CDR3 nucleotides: TGTGCCAGCAGTCAACCCAGGGATTCCACTGAAGCTTTCTTT.

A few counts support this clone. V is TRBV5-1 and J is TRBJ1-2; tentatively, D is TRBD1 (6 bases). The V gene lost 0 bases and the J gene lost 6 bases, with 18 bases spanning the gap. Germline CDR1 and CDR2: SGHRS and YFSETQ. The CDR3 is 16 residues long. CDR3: CASSLAGGGLFNGYTF. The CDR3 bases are TGCGCCAGCAGCTTGGCCGGCGGGGGGCTCTTTAATGGCTACACCTTC.

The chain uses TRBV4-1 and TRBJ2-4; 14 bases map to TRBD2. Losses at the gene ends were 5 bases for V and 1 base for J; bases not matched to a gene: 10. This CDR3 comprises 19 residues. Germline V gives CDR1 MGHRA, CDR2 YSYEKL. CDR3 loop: CASSVRLAGGPAAKNIQYF. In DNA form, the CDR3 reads TGCGCCAGCAGCGTCAGACTAGCGGGAGGGCCGGCGGCCAAAAACATTCAGTACTTC.

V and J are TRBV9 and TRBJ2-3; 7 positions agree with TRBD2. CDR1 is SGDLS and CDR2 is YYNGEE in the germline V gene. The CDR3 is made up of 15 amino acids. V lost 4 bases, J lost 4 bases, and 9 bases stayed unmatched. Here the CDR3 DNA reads TGTGCCAGCAGCCCCCCTGTGGGGGGGGCAGATACGCAGTATTTT. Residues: CASSPPVGGADTQYF.

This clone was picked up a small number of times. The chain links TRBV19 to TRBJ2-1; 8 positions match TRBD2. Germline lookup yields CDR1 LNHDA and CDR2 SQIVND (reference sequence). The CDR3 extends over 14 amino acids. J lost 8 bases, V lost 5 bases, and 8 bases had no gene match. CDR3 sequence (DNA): TGTGCCAGTAGTTGGGCGGGAGGTACCTATGAGCAGTTCTTC. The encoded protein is CASSWAGGTYEQFF.

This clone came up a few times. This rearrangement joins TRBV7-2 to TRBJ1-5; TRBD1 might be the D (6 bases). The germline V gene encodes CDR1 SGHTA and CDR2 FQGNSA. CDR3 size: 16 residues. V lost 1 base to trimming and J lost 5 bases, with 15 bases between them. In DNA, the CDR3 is TGTGCCAGCAGCTTAGTTTTGACAGGAGGCTATCAGCCCCAGCATTTT. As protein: CASSLVLTGGYQPQHF.

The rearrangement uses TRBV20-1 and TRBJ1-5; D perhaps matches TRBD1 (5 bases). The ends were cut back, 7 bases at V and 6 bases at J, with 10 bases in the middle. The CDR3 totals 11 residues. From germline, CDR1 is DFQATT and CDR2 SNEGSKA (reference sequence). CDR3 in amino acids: CSVGRGQPQHF. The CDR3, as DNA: TGCAGTGTTGGGAGGGGTCAGCCCCAGCATTTT.

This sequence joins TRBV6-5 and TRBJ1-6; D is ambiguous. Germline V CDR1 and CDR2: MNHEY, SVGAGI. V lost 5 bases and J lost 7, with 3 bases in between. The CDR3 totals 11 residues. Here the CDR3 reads CASSRNSPLHF. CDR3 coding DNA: TGTGCCAGCAGTCGGAATTCACCCCTCCACTTT.

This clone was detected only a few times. The DNA of the CDR3 is TGTGCCAGCAGCCCAGACAAAAACTCCTACAATGAGCAGTTCTTC. It codes for CASSPDKNSYNEQFF. V is TRBV7-2 and J is TRBJ2-1; D not resolved. The CDR3 spans 15 residues. Trimming cost V 5 bases and J 0 bases, with 11 bases left between them. Germline V gene sequence: CDR1 SGHTA, CDR2 FQGNSA.

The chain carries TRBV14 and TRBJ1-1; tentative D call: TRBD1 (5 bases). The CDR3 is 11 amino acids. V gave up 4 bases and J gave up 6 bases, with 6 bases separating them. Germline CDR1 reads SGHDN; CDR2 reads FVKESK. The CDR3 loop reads CASSPGAEAFF. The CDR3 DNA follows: TGTGCCAGCAGCCCGGGGGCTGAAGCTTTCTTT.

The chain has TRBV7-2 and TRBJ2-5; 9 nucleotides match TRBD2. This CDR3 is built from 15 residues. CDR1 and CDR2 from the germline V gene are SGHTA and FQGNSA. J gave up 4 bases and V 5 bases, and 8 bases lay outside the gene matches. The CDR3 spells CASSATSGPLETQYF. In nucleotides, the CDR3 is TGTGCCAGCAGCGCGACTAGCGGACCTCTAGAGACCCAGTACTTC. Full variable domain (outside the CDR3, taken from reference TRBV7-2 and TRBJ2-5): GAGVSQSPSNKVTEKGKDVELRCDPISGHTALYWYRQSLGQGLEFLIYFQGNSAPDKSGLPSDRFSAERTGGSVSTLTIQRTQQEDSAVYLCASSATSGPLETQYFGPGTRLLVL.

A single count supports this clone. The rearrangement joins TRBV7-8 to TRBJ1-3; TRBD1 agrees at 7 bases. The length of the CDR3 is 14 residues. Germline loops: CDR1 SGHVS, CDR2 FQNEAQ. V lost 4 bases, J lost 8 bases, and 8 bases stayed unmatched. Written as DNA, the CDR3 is TGTGCCAGCAGCTGGACAGGCGGCGGGTACACCATATATTTT. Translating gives CASSWTGGGYTIYF.

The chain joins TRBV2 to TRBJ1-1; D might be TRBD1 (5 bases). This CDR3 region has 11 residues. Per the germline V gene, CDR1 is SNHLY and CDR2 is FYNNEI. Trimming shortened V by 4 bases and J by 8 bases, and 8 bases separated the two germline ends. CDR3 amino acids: CASSVGGEAFF. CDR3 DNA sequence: TGTGCCAGCAGTGTCGGGGGAGAAGCTTTCTTT. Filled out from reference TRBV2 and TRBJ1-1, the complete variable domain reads EPEVTQTPSHQVTQMGQEVILRCVPISNHLYFYWYRQILGQKVEFLVSFYNNEISEKSEIFDDQFSVERPDGSNFTLKIRSTKLEDSAMYFCASSVGGEAFFGQGTRLTVV.

This chain's CDR3 is CASSFSQQESGNTIYF. The CDR3 coding sequence is TGTGCCAGCAGCTTTTCACAACAGGAGTCTGGAAACACCATATATTTT. The chain recombines TRBV12-1 with TRBJ1-3; no check of the table's D call, TRBD1, against the DNA was made. TRBV12-1 is a recognized pseudogene. The CDR3 length is 16 residues.

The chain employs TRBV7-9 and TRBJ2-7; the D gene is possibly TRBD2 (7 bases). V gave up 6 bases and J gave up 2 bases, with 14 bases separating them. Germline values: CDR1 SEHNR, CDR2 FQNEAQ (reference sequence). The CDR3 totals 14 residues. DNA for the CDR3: TGTGCCAGCAGGGTCGGGGGGCAGCCCTACGAGCAGTACTTC. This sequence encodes CASRVGGQPYEQYF.

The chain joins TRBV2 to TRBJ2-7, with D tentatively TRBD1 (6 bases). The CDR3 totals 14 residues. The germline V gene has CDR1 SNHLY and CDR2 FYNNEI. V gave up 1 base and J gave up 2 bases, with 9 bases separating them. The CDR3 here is CASSEEQGPYEQYF. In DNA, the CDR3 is TGTGCCAGCAGTGAAGAACAGGGCCCCTACGAGCAGTACTTC.

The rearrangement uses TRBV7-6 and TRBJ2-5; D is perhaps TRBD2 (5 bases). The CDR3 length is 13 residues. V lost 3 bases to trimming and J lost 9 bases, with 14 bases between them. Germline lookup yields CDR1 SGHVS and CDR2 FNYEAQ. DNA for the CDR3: TGTGCCAGCAGCTTCCCCAGCGGAGTGCCCCAGTACTTC. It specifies CASSFPSGVPQYF. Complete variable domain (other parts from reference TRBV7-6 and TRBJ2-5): GAGVSQSPRYKVTKRGQDVALRCDPISGHVSLYWYRQALGQGPEFLTYFNYEAQQDKSGLPNDRFSAERPEGSISTLTIQRTEQRDSAMYRCASSFPSGVPQYFGPGTRLLVL.